This entry lists 4 T cell receptor beta chains sequenced from one sample in a study of beta chain features in type 1 diabetes (dated by TCRdb to about 2018). The library was obtained by the immunoSEQ multiplex PCR assay. The High Capacity cDNA Reverse Transcription Kit was used to reverse transcribe all of the isolated RNA, meaning that expressed TCRB transcripts were what got sequenced. Here the immuneACCESS table is served through TCRdb, limited to in-frame sequences with V and J called. Missing clones are a known gap in these copies; in checked studies unresolved V genes cover under half, and the rest lacks a known reason. The sample table holds about 330,000 clones, of which about 11% were seen once. The ten most abundant clones make up under 0.02% of the sample. Sequenced material: naive CD4+ T cells from blood. This specimen's cell subset or site label, per the study, means: true naive CD4+ T cells. The source of these receptors is a woman in her 30s in good health.

The rearrangement joins TRBV4-3 to TRBJ2-7; the match to TRBD2 covers 9 bases. V gave up 3 bases and J gave up 3 bases; unmatched junction bases: 6. Germline-derived CDR1 and CDR2 are LGHNA and YSLEER. The CDR3 is 15 amino acids. This chain's CDR3 is CASSQGPAGGYEQYF. DNA of the CDR3: TGCGCCAGCAGCCAGGGACCAGCGGGAGGCTACGAGCAGTACTTC.

The rearrangement uses TRBV15 and TRBJ2-6, with TRBD1 identical over 8 bases. Germline V gives CDR1 LNHNV, CDR2 YYDKDF (reference sequence). The V segment lost 1 base and the J segment 3 bases; nucleotides outside the gene matches: 14. The CDR3 covers 20 residues. The CDR3 DNA sequence: TGTGCCACCAGCAGAGGAGGGAGTTCAGGGGGCGCGTATGGGGCCAACGTCCTGACTTTC. Translated, it gives CATSRGGSSGGAYGANVLTF.

The CDR3 loop is CASSSQVVSTDTQYF. CDR3 DNA: TGTGCCAGCAGTTCCCAGGTGGTGAGCACAGATACGCAGTATTTT. The chain joins TRBV25-1 to TRBJ2-3; no reliable D call. The V and J ends lost 5 bases and 0 bases respectively, with 12 bases between them. CDR1 and CDR2 (germline): MGHDK, SYGVNS. CDR3 length: 15 amino acids.

This clone has more than one count but fewer than ten. The V and J genes are TRBV30 and TRBJ2-1, with 7 bases fitting TRBD2. Germline V gene lookup returns CDR1 GTSNPN and CDR2 SVGIG (reference sequence). J gave up 3 bases and V 3 bases, and 2 bases lay outside the gene matches. This CDR3 is built from 13 residues. CDR3 bases: TGTGCCTGGAGACGGGACTACTACAATGAGCAGTTCTTC. This translates into CAWRRDYYNEQFF. The variable domain in full, completed from reference TRBV30 and TRBJ2-1, reads SQTIHQWPATLVQPVGSPLSLECTVEGTSNPNLYWYRQAAGRGLQLLFYSVGIGQISSEVPQNLSASRPQDRQFILSSKKLLLSDSGFYLCAWRRDYYNEQFFGPGTRLTVL.